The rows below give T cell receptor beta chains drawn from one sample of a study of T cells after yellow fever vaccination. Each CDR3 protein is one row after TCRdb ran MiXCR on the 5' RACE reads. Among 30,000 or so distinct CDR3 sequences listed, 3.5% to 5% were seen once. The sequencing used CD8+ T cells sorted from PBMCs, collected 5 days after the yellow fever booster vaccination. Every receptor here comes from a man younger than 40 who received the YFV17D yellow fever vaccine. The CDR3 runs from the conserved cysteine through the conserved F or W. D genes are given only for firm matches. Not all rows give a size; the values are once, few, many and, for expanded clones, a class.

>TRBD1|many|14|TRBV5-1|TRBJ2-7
CASSPGQGNYEQYF
TGCGCCAGCAGTCCGGGACAGGGTAACTACGAGCAGTACTTC
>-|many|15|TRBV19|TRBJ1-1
CASSVGIGTWTEAFF
TGTGCCAGTAGTGTGGGCATCGGAACGTGGACTGAAGCTTTCTTT
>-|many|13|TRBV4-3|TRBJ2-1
CASSQDRTNEQFF
TGCGCCAGCAGCCAAGATCGTACCAATGAGCAGTTCTTC
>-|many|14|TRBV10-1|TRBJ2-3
CASSTGTSSDTQYF
TGCGCCAGCAGTACCGGGACTTCCTCCGATACGCAGTATTTT
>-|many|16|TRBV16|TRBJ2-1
CASSHLPTENYNEQFF
TGTGCCAGCAGCCATCTGCCCACGGAAAATTACAATGAGCAGTTCTTC
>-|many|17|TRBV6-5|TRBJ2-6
CASSYHLEVSGANVLTF
TGTGCCAGCAGTTACCACCTCGAGGTCTCTGGGGCCAACGTCCTGACTTTC
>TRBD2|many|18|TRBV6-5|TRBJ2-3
CASSYLRTSGTSTDTQYF
TGTGCCAGCAGTTACTTGAGGACTAGCGGGACCAGCACAGATACGCAGTATTTT
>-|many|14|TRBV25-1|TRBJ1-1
CASSESGGNTEAFF
TGTGCCAGCAGTGAGTCCGGTGGGAACACTGAAGCTTTCTTT
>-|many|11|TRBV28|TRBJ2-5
CASGGGETQYF
TGTGCCAGCGGCGGAGGGGAGACCCAGTACTTC
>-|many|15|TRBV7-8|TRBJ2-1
CASSLVEGWHNEQFF
TGTGCCAGCAGCTTAGTGGAAGGTTGGCACAATGAGCAGTTCTTC
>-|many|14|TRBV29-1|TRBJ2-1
CSVEAYEAYNEQFF
TGCAGCGTTGAAGCCTACGAGGCCTACAATGAGCAGTTCTTC
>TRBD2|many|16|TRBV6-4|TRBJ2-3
CASSDSWGTITDTQYF
TGTGCCAGCAGTGACTCTTGGGGGACTATCACAGATACGCAGTATTTT
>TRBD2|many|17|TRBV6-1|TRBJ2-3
CASRESPGLAITDTQYF
TGTGCCAGCAGGGAGAGCCCAGGACTAGCAATCACAGATACGCAGTATTTT
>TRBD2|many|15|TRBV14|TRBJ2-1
CASSRLAGRTNEQFF
TGTGCCAGCTCGAGACTAGCGGGACGCACCAATGAGCAGTTCTTC
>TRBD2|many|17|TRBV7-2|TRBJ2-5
CASSLGGSGVYQETQYF
TGTGCCAGCAGCTTAGGGGGTAGCGGGGTGTACCAAGAGACCCAGTACTTC
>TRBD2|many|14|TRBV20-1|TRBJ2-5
CSASLSGSRETQYF
TGCAGTGCTTCTCTTAGCGGGAGTAGGGAGACCCAGTACTTC
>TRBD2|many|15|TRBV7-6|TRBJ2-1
CASSFKRGFYNEQFF
TGTGCCAGCAGCTTCAAGCGGGGGTTCTACAATGAGCAGTTCTTC
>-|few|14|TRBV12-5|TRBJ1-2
CASGSGGGADGYTF
TGTGCTAGTGGTTCAGGAGGCGGCGCAGACGGCTACACCTTC
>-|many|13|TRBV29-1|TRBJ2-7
CSVADKQPYEQYF
TGCAGCGTTGCGGACAAACAGCCCTACGAGCAGTACTTC
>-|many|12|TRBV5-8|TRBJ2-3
CASSRQPDTQYF
TGTGCCAGCAGCCGACAGCCAGATACGCAGTATTTT
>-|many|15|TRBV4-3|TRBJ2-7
CASSQEIGWSYEQYF
TGCGCCAGCAGCCAAGAGATCGGTTGGTCCTACGAGCAGTACTTC
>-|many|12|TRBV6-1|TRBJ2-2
CASTGGLLELFF
TGTGCCAGCACCGGGGGACTTCTGGAGCTGTTTTTT
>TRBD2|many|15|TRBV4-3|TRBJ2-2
CASSQVLAGVGELFF
TGCGCCAGCAGCCAAGTACTAGCGGGAGTAGGGGAGCTGTTTTTT
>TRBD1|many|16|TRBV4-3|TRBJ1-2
CASSKGQGVAGGGYTF
TGCGCCAGCAGCAAAGGACAGGGGGTGGCTGGGGGGGGCTACACCTTC
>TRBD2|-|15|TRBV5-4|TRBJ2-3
CASSFGSGSSDTQYF
TGTGCCAGCAGCTTTGGTAGCGGGAGCTCAGATACGCAGTATTTT
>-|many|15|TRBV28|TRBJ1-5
CASSLMGTSNQPQHF
TGTGCCAGCAGTTTAATGGGTACGAGCAATCAGCCCCAGCATTTT
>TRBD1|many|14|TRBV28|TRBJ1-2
CASSNRGSAGPYTF
TGTGCCAGCAGCAACAGGGGAAGCGCGGGTCCATACACCTTC
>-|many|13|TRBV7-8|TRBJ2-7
CASSPGPRNEQYF
TGTGCCAGCAGCCCGGGGCCTCGGAACGAGCAGTACTTC
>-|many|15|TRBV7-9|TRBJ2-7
CASSMGEESSYEQYF
TGTGCCAGCAGCATGGGGGAAGAAAGCTCCTACGAGCAGTACTTC
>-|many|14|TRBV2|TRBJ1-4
CASSGPSTNEKLFF
TGTGCCAGCAGTGGGCCTTCAACTAATGAAAAACTGTTTTTT
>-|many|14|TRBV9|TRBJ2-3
CASSVAGTTDTQYF
TGTGCCAGCAGCGTAGCCGGGACCACAGATACGCAGTATTTT
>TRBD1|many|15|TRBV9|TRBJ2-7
CASSGGQGGTYEQYF
TGTGCCAGCAGCGGAGGACAGGGTGGTACCTACGAGCAGTACTTC
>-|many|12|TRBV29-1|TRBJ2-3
CSVPLGADTQYF
TGCAGCGTTCCTTTGGGGGCAGATACGCAGTATTTT
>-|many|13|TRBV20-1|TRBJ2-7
CSARSESSYEQYF
TGCAGTGCTAGATCTGAGAGCTCCTACGAGCAGTACTTC
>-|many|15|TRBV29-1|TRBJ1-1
CSVEDLAGQNTEAFF
TGCAGCGTTGAAGATCTGGCAGGGCAGAACACTGAAGCTTTCTTT
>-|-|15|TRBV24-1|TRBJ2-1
CATSDLATGHNEQFF
TGTGCCACCAGTGATTTGGCAACGGGACACAATGAGCAGTTCTTC
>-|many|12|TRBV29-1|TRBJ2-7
CSVRTATYEQYF
TGCAGCGTCCGGACGGCCACCTACGAGCAGTACTTC
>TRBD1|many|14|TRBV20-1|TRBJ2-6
CSAPDRAGANVLTF
TGCAGTGCTCCCGACAGGGCTGGGGCCAACGTCCTGACTTTC
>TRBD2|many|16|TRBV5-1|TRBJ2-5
CASSLLAGGPGETQYF
TGCGCCAGCAGCTTGTTAGCGGGAGGCCCCGGGGAGACCCAGTACTTC
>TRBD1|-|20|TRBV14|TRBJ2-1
CASSQDLGQGARGLWNEQFF
TGTGCCAGCAGCCAAGATCTCGGACAGGGGGCGCGAGGGTTGTGGAATGAGCAGTTCTTC